This T cell receptor (beta chain) is drawn from a study of control samples from healthy donors and cancer patients. Only in-frame clones appear in the TCRdb table, and some are missing; sequencing was by immunoSEQ multiplex PCR. The table records 130,000 or so clones, roughly 92% of them present only once. J gave up 0 bases and V 0 bases, and 8 bases lay outside the gene matches. Germline assignment: CDR1 ENHRY and CDR2 SYGVKD. This CDR3 spans 18 amino acids. The V call is TRBV10-3, the J call TRBJ2-3, with 8 bases that match TRBD1. Sequencing used blood. This receptor was taken from a young man in good health. The CDR3 reads CAISESHGTGPSTDTQYF. The CDR3 nucleotides are TGTGCCATCAGTGAGTCCCACGGGACAGGTCCCAGCACAGATACGCAGTATTTT.